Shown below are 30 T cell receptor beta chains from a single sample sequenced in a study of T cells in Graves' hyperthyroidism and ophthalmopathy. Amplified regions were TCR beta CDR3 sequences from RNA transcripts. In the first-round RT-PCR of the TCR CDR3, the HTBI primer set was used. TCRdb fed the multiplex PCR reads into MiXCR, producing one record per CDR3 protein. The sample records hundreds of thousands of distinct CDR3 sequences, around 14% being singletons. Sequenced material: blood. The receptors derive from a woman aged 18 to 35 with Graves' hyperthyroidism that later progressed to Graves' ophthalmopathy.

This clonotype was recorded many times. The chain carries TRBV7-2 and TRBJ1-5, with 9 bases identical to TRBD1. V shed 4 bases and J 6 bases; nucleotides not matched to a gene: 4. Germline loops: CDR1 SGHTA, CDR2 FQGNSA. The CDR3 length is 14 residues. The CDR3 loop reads CASSSGQGSQPQHF. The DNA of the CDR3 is TGTGCCAGCAGCTCGGGACAGGGAAGTCAGCCCCAGCATTTT.

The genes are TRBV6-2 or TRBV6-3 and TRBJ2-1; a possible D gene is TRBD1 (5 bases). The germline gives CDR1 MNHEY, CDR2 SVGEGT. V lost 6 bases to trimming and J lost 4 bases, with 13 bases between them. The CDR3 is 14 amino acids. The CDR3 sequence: CASRPDMRYNEQFF. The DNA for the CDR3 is TGTGCCAGCAGGCCGGACATGAGATACAATGAGCAGTTCTTC.

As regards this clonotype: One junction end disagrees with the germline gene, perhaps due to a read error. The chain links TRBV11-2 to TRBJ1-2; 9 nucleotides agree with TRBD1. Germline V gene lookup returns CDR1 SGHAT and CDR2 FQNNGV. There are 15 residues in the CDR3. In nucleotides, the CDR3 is TGTGCCAGCACCCGGGACAGGGCTTCTAACTATAGCTACACCTTC. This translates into CASTRDRASNYSYTF.

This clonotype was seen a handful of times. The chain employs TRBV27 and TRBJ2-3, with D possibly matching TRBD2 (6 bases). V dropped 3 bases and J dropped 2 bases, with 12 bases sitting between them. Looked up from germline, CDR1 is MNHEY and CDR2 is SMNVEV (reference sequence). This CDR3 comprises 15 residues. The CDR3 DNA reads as TGTGCCAGCAGTTTGAGGGACTCTTTCACAGATACGCAGTATTTT. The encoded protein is CASSLRDSFTDTQYF.

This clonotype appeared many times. The CDR3 loop is CASSMWTSGSTGELFF. In DNA, the CDR3 is TGTGCCAGCAGCATGTGGACTAGCGGGAGCACCGGGGAGCTGTTTTTT. J is TRBJ2-2 and V is TRBV11-2; 13 nucleotides align to TRBD2. V dropped 5 bases and J dropped 4; count of bases not matched to a gene: 4. CDR3 length equals 16 residues. Germline V gives CDR1 SGHAT, CDR2 FQNNGV.

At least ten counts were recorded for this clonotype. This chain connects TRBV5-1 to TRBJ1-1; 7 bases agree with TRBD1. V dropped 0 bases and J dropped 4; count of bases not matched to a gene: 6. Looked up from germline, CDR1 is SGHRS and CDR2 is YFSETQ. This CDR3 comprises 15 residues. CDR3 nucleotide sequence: TGCGCCAGCAGCTTGGCAGGGGGTGTGGGCACTGAAGCTTTCTTT. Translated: CASSLAGGVGTEAFF. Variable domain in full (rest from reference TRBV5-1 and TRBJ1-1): KAGVTQTPRYLIKTRGQQVTLSCSPISGHRSVSWYQQTPGQGLQFLFEYFSETQRNKGNFPGRFSGRQFSNSRSEMNVSTLELGDSALYLCASSLAGGVGTEAFFGQGTRLTVV.

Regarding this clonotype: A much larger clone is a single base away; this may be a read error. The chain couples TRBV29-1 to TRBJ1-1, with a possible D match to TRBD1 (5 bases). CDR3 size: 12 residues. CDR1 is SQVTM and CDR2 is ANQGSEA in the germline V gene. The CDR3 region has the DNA TGCAGCGTTAACGACAGATACACTGAAGTTTTCTTT. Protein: CSVNDRYTEVFF.

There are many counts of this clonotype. CDR3 in amino acids: CASSFGQAAGELFF. CDR3 bases: TGTGCCAGCAGTTTCGGGCAGGCTGCCGGGGAGCTGTTTTTT. V is TRBV27 and J is TRBJ2-2, with D unresolved. V was trimmed by 3 bases and J by 6 bases, leaving 11 bases between them. This CDR3 has 14 residues. Germline V lookup: CDR1 MNHEY, CDR2 SMNVEV (reference sequence).

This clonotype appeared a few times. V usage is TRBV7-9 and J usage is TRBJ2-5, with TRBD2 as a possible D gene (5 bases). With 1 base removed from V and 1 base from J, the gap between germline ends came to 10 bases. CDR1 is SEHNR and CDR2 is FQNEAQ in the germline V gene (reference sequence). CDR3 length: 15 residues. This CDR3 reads CASSLVISAQETQYF. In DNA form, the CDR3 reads TGTGCCAGCAGCTTAGTGATTAGCGCCCAAGAGACCCAGTACTTC.

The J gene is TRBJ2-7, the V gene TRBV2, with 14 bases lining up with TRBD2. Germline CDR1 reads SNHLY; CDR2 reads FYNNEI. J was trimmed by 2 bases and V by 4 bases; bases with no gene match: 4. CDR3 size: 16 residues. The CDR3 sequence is CASSAGTSGSPYEQYF. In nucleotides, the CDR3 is TGTGCCAGCAGTGCCGGGACTAGCGGGAGCCCCTACGAGCAGTACTTC.

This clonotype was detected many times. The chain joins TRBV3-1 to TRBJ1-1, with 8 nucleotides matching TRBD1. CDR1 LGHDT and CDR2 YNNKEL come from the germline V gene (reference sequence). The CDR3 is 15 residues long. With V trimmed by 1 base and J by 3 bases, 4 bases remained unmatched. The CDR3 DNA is TGTGCCAGCAGCCAAGGCGGACAGGGTGACACTGAAGCTTTCTTT. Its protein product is CASSQGGQGDTEAFF.

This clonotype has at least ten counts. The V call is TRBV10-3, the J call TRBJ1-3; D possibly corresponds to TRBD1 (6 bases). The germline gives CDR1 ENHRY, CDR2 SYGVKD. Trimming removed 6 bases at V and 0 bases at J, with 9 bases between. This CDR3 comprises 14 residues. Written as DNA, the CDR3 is TGTGCCATCAGGAGGACAGCCTCTGGAAACACCATATATTTT. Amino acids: CAIRRTASGNTIYF.

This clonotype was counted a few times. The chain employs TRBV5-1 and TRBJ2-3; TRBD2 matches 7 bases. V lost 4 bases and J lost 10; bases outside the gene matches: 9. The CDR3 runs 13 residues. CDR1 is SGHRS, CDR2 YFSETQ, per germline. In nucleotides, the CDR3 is TGCGCCAGCAGCGCTAGCGGAAGTAAGGCGCAGTATTTT. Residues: CASSASGSKAQYF.

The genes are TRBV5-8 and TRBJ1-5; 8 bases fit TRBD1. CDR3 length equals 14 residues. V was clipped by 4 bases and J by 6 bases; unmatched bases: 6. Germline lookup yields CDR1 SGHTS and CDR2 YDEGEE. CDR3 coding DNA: TGTGCCAGCAGCGTAACAGGGGGAAGTCAGCCCCAGCATTTT. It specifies CASSVTGGSQPQHF.

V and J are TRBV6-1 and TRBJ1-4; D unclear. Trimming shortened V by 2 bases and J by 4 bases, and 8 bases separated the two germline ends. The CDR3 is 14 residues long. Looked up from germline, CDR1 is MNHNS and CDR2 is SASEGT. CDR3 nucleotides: TGTGCCAGCAGTGAAATCAACCATAATGAAAAACTGTTTTTT. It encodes CASSEINHNEKLFF.

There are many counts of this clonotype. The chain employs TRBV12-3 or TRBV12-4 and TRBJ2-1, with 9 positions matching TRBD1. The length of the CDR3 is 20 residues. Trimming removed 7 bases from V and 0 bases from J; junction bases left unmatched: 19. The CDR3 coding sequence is TGTGCCAGCACTCTCCAAGCCGGGACAGGGAGCCTGAGCTCCTACAATGAGCAGTTCTTC. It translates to CASTLQAGTGSLSSYNEQFF.

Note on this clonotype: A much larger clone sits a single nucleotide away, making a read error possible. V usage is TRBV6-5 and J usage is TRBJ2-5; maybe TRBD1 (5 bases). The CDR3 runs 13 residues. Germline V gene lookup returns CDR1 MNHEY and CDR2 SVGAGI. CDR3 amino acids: CTSRYSGKETQYF. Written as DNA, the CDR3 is TGTACCAGCAGATACTCAGGGAAAGAGACCCAGTACTTC.

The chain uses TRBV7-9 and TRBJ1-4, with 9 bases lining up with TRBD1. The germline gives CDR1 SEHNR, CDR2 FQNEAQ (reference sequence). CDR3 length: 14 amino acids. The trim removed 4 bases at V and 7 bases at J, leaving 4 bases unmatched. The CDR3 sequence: CASSSTGGSEKLFF. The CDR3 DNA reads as TGTGCCAGCAGCTCCACAGGGGGCTCTGAAAAACTGTTTTTT.

CDR3 sequence reads: CASRDRVEGNTEAFF. DNA of the CDR3: TGTGCCAGCCGGGACAGGGTCGAGGGGAACACTGAAGCTTTCTTT. The rearrangement joins TRBV2 to TRBJ1-1; 9 nucleotides line up with TRBD1. V was pared by 8 bases and J by 1 base, with 8 bases of the junction left unmatched. Germline V gene data show CDR1 as SNHLY and CDR2 as FYNNEI. The CDR3 has 15 residues.

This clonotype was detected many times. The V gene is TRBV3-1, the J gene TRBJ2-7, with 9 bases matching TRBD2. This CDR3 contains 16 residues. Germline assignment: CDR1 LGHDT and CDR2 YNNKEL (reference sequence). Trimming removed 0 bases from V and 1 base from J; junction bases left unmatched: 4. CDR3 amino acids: CASSQDRLAVSYEQYF. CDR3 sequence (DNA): TGTGCCAGCAGCCAAGATCGACTAGCGGTTTCCTACGAGCAGTACTTC.

CDR3 coding DNA: TGTGCCAGCAGTGAAGATGCCGGGACAGGGCCGTACGAGCAGTACTTC. Translation gives CASSEDAGTGPYEQYF. This sequence joins TRBV6-1 and TRBJ2-7; 9 bases are shared with TRBD1. Germline V CDR1 and CDR2: MNHNS, SASEGT. The V gene end was trimmed by 1 base and the J gene end by 4 bases; junction bases not matched to a gene: 8. The CDR3 sequence is 16 residues long.

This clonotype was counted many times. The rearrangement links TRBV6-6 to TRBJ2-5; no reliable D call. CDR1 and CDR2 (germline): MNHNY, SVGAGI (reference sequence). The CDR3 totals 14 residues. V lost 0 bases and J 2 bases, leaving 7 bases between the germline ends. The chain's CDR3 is CASSYSQTQETQYF. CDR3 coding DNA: TGTGCCAGCAGTTACTCTCAGACTCAAGAGACCCAGTACTTC.

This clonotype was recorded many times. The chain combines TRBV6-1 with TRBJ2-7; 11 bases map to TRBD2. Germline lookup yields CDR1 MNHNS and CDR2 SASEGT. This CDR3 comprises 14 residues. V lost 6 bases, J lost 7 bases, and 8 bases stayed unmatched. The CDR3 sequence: CASRTSGTWGEQYF. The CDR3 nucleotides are TGTGCCAGCAGGACTAGCGGGACTTGGGGGGAGCAGTACTTC.

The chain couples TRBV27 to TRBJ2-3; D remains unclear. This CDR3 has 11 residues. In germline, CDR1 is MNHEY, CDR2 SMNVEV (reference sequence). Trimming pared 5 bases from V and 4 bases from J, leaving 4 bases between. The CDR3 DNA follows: TGTGCCAGCAGTGAGTCAGATACGCAGTATTTT. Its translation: CASSESDTQYF.

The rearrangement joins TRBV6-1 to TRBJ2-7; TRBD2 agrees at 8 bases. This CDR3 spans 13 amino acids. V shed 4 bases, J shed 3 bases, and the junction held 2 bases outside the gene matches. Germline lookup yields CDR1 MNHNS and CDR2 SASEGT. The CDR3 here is CASSGREVYEQYF. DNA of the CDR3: TGTGCCAGCAGTGGGCGGGAGGTCTACGAGCAGTACTTC.

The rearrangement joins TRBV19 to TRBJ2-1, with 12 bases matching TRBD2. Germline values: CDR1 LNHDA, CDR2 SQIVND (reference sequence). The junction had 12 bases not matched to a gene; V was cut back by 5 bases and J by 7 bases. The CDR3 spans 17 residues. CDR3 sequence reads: CASSRGSSGRALNEQFF. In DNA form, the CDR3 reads TGTGCCAGTAGTCGCGGTTCTAGCGGGAGGGCCTTAAATGAGCAGTTCTTC.

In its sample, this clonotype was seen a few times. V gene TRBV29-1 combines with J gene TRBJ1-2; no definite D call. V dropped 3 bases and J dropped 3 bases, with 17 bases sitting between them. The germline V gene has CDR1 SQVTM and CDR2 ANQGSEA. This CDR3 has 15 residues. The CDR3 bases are TGCAGCGTTGAGATGGCAGATCCGACCCACTATGGCTACACCTTC. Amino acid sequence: CSVEMADPTHYGYTF.

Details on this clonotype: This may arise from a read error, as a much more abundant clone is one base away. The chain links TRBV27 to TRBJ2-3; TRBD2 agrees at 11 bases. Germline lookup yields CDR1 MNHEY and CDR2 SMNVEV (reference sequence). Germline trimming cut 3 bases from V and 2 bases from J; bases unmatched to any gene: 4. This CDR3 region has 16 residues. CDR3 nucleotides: TGTGCCAGCAGTTTCCTAGCGGGAGGCGCCACAGATACGCAGTATTTT. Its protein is CASSFLAGGATDTQYF.

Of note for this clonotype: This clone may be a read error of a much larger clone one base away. The CDR3 DNA sequence: TGCAGTGCCCCAGGGGACAGGGCCGTTCACGAGCAGTACTTC. Its protein product is CSAPGDRAVHEQYF. The chain couples TRBV20-1 to TRBJ2-7; TRBD1 agrees at 9 bases. Germline CDR1 and CDR2: DFQATT and SNEGSKA (reference sequence). This CDR3 is built from 14 residues. V gave up 6 bases and J gave up 5 bases; unmatched junction bases: 11.

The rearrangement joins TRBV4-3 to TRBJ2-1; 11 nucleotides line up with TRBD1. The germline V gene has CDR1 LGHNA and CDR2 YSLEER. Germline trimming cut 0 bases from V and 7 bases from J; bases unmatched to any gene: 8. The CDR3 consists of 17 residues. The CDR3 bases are TGCGCCAGCAGCCAAGAGTATCGGACAGGGGGCTTAAATGAGCAGTTCTTC. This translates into CASSQEYRTGGLNEQFF.